These 9 T cell receptor beta chains were all obtained from the same sample, sequenced in a study of shared clonotypes between healthy human individuals. The data were produced by immunoSEQ multiplex PCR, yet TCRdb's version contains in-frame clones alone and is incomplete. The sample contains roughly 2.6 million clones, just over 90% of which appear only once. Material: naive CD4+ T cells sorted from blood. Subset in this sample: CD45RA+ positively selected. These TCRs come from a man aged 18 to 35 in good health.

The V gene is TRBV2, the J gene TRBJ1-3; no clear D. The germline CDR1 and CDR2 sequences are SNHLY and FYNNEI. V dropped 4 bases and J dropped 0 bases, with 13 bases sitting between them. The CDR3 has 16 residues. The CDR3 reads CASSVRVGDSGNTIYF. The CDR3 DNA reads as TGTGCCAGCAGTGTCCGCGTCGGGGACTCTGGAAACACCATATATTTT.

V gene TRBV10-3 combines with J gene TRBJ2-2; D uncertain. This CDR3 region has 13 residues. Per germline, CDR1 ENHRY and CDR2 SYGVKD. With 3 bases removed from V and 6 bases from J, the gap between germline ends came to 8 bases. The CDR3: CAISDFRAGELFF. The CDR3 nucleotides are TGTGCCATCAGTGATTTTCGGGCCGGGGAGCTGTTTTTT.

This rearrangement joins TRBV29-1 to TRBJ2-5, with TRBD1 matching 12 bases. The CDR3 length is 20 residues. Germline V gives CDR1 SQVTM, CDR2 ANQGSEA. V shed 4 bases and J 5 bases; nucleotides not matched to a gene: 23. CDR3 in DNA: TGCAGCGTTGCCCACCACCTGCGAACCGGGGACAGGGGGCTGGGGGAGACCCAGTACTTC. Protein sequence: CSVAHHLRTGDRGLGETQYF.

V usage is TRBV4-3 and J usage is TRBJ1-5; D may be TRBD1 (5 bases). The V gene's germline CDR1 is LGHNA and CDR2 YSLEER. CDR3 length equals 14 residues. Deletions cut 0 bases from V and 7 bases from J, with 10 bases between. The CDR3 here is CASSQETGQQPQHF. The CDR3 DNA reads as TGCGCCAGCAGCCAAGAGACGGGGCAGCAGCCCCAGCATTTT.

The CDR3 DNA reads as TGTGCCAGCTCACCCCCTAACGCGGGACAGGGAATCCACGAGCAGTACTTC. As protein: CASSPPNAGQGIHEQYF. V gene TRBV18 combines with J gene TRBJ2-7; TRBD1 matches 9 bases. V shed 3 bases and J 5 bases; nucleotides not matched to a gene: 14. CDR3 length: 17 amino acids. Per germline, CDR1 KGHSH and CDR2 LQKENI.

The chain is built from TRBV19 and TRBJ1-5, with D perhaps matching TRBD1 (5 bases). The CDR3 covers 15 residues. V was clipped by 11 bases and J by 2 bases, with 19 bases between them. Per the germline V gene, CDR1 is LNHDA and CDR2 is SQIVND (reference sequence). The CDR3 is CAVSGTALGNQPQHF. Written as DNA, the CDR3 is TGTGCCGTTAGTGGGACCGCCTTGGGCAATCAGCCCCAGCATTTT.

A remark on this clone: The same CDR3 also results from other DNA sequences found in this sample. The chain uses TRBV5-4 and TRBJ2-7, with 9 bases fitting TRBD2. With 4 bases clipped from V and 1 base from J, the junction kept 6 bases outside the gene matches. Germline CDR1 SGHNT, CDR2 YYREEE (reference sequence). The CDR3 contains 15 residues. DNA of the CDR3: TGTGCCAGCAGCCCGGGGCTAGCGGGATCCTACGAGCAGTACTTC. This sequence encodes CASSPGLAGSYEQYF.

About this clone itself: The sample has other DNA sequences that encode this CDR3 too. This chain connects TRBV11-2 to TRBJ2-7, with TRBD2 as a possible D gene (6 bases). V lost 6 bases and J lost 5, with 14 bases in between. The germline V gene has CDR1 SGHAT and CDR2 FQNNGV. This CDR3 comprises 13 residues. This CDR3 is CASSSPGGNEQYF. CDR3 DNA sequence: TGTGCCAGCAGTTCTCCCGGCGGGAACGAGCAGTACTTC.

This chain connects TRBV30 to TRBJ2-1; 15 bases map to TRBD2. This CDR3 has 17 residues. V lost 1 base and J lost 7; bases outside the gene matches: 8. Looked up from germline, CDR1 is GTSNPN and CDR2 is SVGIG (reference sequence). The CDR3 region has the DNA TGTGCCTGGAGTGCAACCAGGACTAGCGGGAGGGGAAATGAGCAGTTCTTC. Protein product: CAWSATRTSGRGNEQFF.